Sequencing of this TCR beta chain was carried out in a study of blood T cell repertoires in COVID-19. Across the study: PBMCs, B-cell-depleted T cells, or T cells provided the cDNA or gDNA that made up the material.

Trimming took off 5 bases at V and 2 bases at J, with 22 bases between the two ends. Germline CDR1 SGHAT, CDR2 FQNNGV. The CDR3 is 17 amino acids. Profiling relied on immunoSEQ multiplex PCR, and the TCRdb table lists in-frame clones only, not all of them. The data hold fewer than 200,000 clones, with roughly 90% observed a single time. The TCR sequence derives from a human donor with acute COVID-19. The donor label of this sample is uncertain. V and J are TRBV11-2 and TRBJ2-7; TRBD1 is a possible D gene (5 bases). Sequencing input: PBMCs or T cells enriched from blood (not recorded which). CDR3 bases: TGTGCCAGCAGCAAAGGTACCGGGCGTAAGACAGCCTACGAGCAGTACTTC. Encoded protein: CASSKGTGRKTAYEQYF.